This T cell receptor beta chain was documented in a study of Ad26.COV2.S vaccination and SARS-CoV-2 variants. Overall study results and limits: Reportedly, spike-specific CD8+ and CD4+ T cell responses achieved substantial breadth once vaccination had taken place.

As to this clone: What it binds is unknown.

The CDR3 loop spans 15 amino acids. Trimming pared 2 bases from V and 4 bases from J, leaving 14 bases between. Germline V gives CDR1 SGHTA, CDR2 FQGNSA. The table came from immunoSEQ multiplex PCR; TCRdb's copy has only in-frame clones and leaves some out. The table records roughly 140,000 clones, 86% of them present only once. The source was peripheral blood, collected after recovery from COVID-19. This chain links TRBV7-2 with TRBJ1-2; D unresolved. This sequence originates from a human donor who had recovered from COVID-19. The DNA of the CDR3 is TGTGCCAGCAGCTTATTGGCAGGAGACCTCTATGGCTACACCTTC. It codes for CASSLLAGDLYGYTF.